The clone carrying this TCR beta chain has just one count. Its matching antigen is unknown. It was with 60 Vbeta and 13 Jbeta primers that the PCR ran. TCRdb keeps only in-frame clones here, not all; method: immunoSEQ multiplex PCR. The data contain some 150,000 clones, roughly 76% of them singletons. This sample was taken from a study of cytomegalovirus exposure and HLA in healthy donors. General study results and limits: TRBV6-2, TRBV6-3 and some other V segments were excluded as indistinguishable. The majority of TCR sequences were rare, yet some public TCRs appeared in many donors.

CDR3 size: 18 residues. With V trimmed by 4 bases and J by 2 bases, 7 bases remained unmatched. CDR1 is SGHAT and CDR2 is FQDESV in the germline V gene (reference sequence). The receptor was isolated from a female donor in good health and CMV-seronegative. The J gene is TRBJ2-3, the V gene TRBV11-1; 15 nucleotides line up with TRBD2. Sequencing was carried out using PBMCs. DNA of the CDR3: TGTGCCAGCAGCTCGGGACTAGCGGGGGGCCCCACCACAGATACGCAGTATTTT. This translates into CASSSGLAGGPTTDTQYF.